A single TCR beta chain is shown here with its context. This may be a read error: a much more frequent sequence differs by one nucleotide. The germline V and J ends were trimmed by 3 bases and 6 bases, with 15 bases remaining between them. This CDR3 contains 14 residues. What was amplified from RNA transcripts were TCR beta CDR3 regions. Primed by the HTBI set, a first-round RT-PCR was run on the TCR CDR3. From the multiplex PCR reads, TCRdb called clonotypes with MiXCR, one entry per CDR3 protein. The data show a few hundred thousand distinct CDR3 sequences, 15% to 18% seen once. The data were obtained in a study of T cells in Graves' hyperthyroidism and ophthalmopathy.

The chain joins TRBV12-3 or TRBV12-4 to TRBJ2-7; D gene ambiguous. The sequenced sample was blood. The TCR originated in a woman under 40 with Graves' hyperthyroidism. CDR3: CASSFTAGVGEQYF. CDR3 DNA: TGTGCCAGCAGTTTTACGGCAGGAGTTGGCGAGCAGTACTTC.